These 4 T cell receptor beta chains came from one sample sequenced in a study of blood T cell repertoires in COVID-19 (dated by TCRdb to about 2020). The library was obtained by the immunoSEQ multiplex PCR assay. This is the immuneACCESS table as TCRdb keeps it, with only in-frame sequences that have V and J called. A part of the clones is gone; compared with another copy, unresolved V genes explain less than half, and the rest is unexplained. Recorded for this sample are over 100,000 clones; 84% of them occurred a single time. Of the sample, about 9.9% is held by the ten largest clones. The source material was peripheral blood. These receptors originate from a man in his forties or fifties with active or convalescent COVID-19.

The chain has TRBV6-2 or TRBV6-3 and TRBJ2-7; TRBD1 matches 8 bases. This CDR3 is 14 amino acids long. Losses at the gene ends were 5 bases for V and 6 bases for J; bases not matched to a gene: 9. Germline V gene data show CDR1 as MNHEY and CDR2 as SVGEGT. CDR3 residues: CASSNRDRQGEQYF. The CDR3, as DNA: TGTGCCAGCAGTAACCGGGACAGGCAAGGCGAGCAGTACTTC.

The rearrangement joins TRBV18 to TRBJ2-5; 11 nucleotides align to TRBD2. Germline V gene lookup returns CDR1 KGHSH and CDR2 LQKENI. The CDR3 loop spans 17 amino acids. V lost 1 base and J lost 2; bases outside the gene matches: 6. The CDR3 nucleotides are TGTGCCAGCTCACCACGCCCGCTAGCGGGGGGACAAGAGACCCAGTACTTC. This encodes CASSPRPLAGGQETQYF.

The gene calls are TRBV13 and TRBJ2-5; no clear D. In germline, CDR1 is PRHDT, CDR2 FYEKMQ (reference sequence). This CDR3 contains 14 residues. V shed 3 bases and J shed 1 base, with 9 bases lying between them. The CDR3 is CASSLAAAQETQYF. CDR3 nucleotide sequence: TGTGCCAGCAGCTTGGCGGCAGCCCAAGAGACCCAGTACTTC.

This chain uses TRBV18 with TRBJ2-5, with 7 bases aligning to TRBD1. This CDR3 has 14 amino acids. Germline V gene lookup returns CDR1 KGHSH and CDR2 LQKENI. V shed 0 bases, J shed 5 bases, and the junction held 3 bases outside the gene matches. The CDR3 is CASSPPGTVETQYF. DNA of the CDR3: TGTGCCAGCTCACCACCCGGGACAGTGGAGACCCAGTACTTC.